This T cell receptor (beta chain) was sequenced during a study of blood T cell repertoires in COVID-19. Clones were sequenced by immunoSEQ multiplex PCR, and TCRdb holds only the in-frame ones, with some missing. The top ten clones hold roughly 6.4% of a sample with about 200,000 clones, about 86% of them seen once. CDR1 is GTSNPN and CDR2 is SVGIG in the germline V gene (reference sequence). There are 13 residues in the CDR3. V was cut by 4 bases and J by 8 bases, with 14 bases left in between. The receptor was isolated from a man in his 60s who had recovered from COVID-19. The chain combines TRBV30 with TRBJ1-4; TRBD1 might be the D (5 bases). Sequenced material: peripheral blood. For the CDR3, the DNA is TGTGCCTGGACCCCTGGCGGACAAGAAAAACTGTTTTTT. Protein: CAWTPGGQEKLFF.